The rows below give T cell receptor beta chains drawn from one sample of a study of blood T cell repertoires in COVID-19. Clones were sequenced by immunoSEQ multiplex PCR, and TCRdb holds only the in-frame ones, with some missing. The sample lists fewer than 200,000 clones; around 87% were seen once. The sequenced sample was peripheral blood. All receptors derive from a middle-aged man with active or convalescent COVID-19. The CDR3 runs from the conserved cysteine through the conserved F or W. D genes are given only for firm matches. Size is stated for part of the rows, as once, few or many counts, or as a class when the clone is expanded.

V	D	size	J	CDR3	DNA
TRBV3-1/TRBV3-2	TRBD1	-	TRBJ1-1	CASSLGQGNTEAFF	TGTGCCAGCAGCCTTGGACAGGGGAACACTGAAGCTTTCTTT
TRBV10-2	-	few	TRBJ2-5	CASSKGRGTQYF	TGCGCCAGCAGTAAGGGGCGCGGGACCCAGTACTTC
TRBV2	-	-	TRBJ1-6	CASSERAGNSPLHF	TGTGCCAGCAGTGAAAGGGCAGGGAATTCACCCCTCCACTTT
TRBV6-5	-	-	TRBJ2-1	CASSTGTHNEQFF	TGTGCCAGCAGTACCGGGACACACAATGAGCAGTTCTTC
TRBV5-5	-	-	TRBJ1-1	CASSLVEVPNTEAFF	TGTGCCAGCAGCTTGGTTGAGGTGCCTAACACTGAAGCTTTCTTT
TRBV29-1	-	-	TRBJ1-1	CSVSGRWGTEAFF	TGCAGCGTTTCAGGGCGATGGGGCACTGAAGCTTTCTTT
TRBV5-4	TRBD2	-	TRBJ2-1	CASSPLGGGSYNEQFF	TGTGCCAGCAGCCCGCTAGGCGGGGGGTCCTACAATGAGCAGTTCTTC
TRBV9	TRBD2	-	TRBJ2-1	CASSPLAGGPYNEQFF	TGTGCCAGCAGCCCACTAGCGGGGGGGCCGTACAATGAGCAGTTCTTC
TRBV2	TRBD1	few	TRBJ1-2	CASSSGQVGYTF	TGTGCCAGCAGCTCAGGACAGGTCGGCTACACCTTC
TRBV30	-	-	TRBJ2-7	CAWSDGKGNEQYF	TGTGCCTGGAGTGACGGAAAGGGGAACGAGCAGTACTTC
TRBV9	-	-	TRBJ1-3	CASSVGGGDGNTIYF	TGTGCCAGCAGCGTAGGTGGAGGGGACGGAAACACCATATATTTT
TRBV9	-	-	TRBJ2-5	CASSVGSRGGETQYF	TGTGCCAGCAGCGTAGGTTCCCGGGGAGGAGAGACCCAGTACTTC
TRBV5-4	TRBD1	-	TRBJ2-3	CASSRDRGADTQYF	TGTGCCAGCAGCCGGGACAGGGGTGCAGATACGCAGTATTTT